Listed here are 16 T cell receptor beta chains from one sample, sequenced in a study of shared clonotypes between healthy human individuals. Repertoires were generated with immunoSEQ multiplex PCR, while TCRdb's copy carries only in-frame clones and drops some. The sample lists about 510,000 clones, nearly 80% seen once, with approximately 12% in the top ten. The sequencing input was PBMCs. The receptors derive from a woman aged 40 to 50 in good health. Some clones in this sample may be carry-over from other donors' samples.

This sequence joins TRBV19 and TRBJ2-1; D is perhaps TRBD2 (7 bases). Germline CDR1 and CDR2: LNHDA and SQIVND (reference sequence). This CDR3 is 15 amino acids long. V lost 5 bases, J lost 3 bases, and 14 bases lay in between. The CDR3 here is CASSQGRARYNEQFF. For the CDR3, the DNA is TGTGCCAGTAGTCAGGGGAGGGCACGCTACAATGAGCAGTTCTTC.

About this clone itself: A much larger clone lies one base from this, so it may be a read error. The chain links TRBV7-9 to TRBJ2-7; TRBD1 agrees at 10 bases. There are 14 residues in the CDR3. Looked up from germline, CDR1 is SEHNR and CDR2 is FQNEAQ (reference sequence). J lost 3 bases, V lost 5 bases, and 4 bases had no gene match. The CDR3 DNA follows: TGTGCCAGCAGCCGGACAGGGGGTTTCTACGAGCAGTACTTC. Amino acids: CASSRTGGFYEQYF.

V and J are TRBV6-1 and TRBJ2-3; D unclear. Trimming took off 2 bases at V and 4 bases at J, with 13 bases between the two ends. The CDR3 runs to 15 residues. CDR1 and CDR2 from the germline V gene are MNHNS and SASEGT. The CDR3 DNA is TGTGCCAGCAGTGAAATGGCCCGAGGTCCAGATACGCAGTATTTT. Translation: CASSEMARGPDTQYF.

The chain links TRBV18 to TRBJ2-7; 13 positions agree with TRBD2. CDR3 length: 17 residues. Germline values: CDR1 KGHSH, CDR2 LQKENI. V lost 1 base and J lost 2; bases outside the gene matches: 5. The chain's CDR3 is CASSPRGGLAGAYEQYF. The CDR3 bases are TGTGCCAGCTCACCACGGGGTGGACTAGCGGGAGCCTACGAGCAGTACTTC.

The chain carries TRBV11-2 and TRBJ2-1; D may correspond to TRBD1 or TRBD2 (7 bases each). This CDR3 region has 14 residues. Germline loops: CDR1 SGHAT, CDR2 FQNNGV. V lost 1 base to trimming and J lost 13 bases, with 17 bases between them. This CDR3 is CASSLGGRGPFQFF. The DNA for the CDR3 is TGTGCCAGCAGCTTAGGGGGGAGGGGGCCCTTTCAGTTCTTC.

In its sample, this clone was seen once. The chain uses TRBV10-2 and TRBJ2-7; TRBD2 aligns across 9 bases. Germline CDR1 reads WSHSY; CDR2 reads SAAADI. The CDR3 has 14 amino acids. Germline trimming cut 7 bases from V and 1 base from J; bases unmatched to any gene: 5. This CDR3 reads CASNLAGRSYEQYF. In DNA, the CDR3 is TGCGCCAGCAATCTAGCGGGACGGTCCTACGAGCAGTACTTC.

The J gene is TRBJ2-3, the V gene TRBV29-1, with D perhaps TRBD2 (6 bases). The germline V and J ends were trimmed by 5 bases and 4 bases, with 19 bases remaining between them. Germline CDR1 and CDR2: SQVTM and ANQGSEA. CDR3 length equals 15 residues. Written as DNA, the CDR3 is TGCAGCGTTAGAAAAGGAGGGAATTTCGCAGATACGCAGTATTTT. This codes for CSVRKGGNFADTQYF.

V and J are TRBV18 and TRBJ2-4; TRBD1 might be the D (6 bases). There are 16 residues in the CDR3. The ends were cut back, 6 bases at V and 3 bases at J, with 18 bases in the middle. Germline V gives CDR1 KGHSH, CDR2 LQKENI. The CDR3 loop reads CASSPSGAIGKNIQYF. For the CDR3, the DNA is TGTGCCAGCTCCCCCTCAGGGGCGATTGGCAAAAACATTCAGTACTTC.

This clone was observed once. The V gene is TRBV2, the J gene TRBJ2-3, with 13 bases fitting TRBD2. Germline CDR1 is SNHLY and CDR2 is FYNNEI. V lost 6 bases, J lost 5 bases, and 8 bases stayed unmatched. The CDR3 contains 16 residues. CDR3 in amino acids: CASSRLGLAGVDTQYF. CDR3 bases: TGTGCCAGCAGCCGACTAGGACTAGCGGGAGTAGATACGCAGTATTTT.

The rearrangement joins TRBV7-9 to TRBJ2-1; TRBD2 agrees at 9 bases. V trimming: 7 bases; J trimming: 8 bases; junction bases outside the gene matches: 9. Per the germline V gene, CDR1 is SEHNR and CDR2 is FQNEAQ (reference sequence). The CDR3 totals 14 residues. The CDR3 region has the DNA TGTGCCAGCACCCTTAGCGGGAGTGGTGATGAGCAGTTCTTC. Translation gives CASTLSGSGDEQFF.

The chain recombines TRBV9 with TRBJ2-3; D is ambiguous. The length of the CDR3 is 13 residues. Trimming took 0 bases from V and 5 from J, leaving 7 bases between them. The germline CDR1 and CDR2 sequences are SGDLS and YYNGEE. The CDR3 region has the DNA TGTGCCAGCAGCGTAGCATTGGTAGATACGCAGTATTTT. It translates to CASSVALVDTQYF.

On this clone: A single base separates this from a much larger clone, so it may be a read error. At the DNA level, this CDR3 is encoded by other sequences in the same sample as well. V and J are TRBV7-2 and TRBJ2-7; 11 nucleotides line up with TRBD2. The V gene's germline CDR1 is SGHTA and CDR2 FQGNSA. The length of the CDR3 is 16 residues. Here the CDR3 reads CASSLAPGTSGYEQYF. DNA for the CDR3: TGCGCCAGCAGCTTAGCCCCCGGGACTAGCGGTTACGAGCAGTACTTC.

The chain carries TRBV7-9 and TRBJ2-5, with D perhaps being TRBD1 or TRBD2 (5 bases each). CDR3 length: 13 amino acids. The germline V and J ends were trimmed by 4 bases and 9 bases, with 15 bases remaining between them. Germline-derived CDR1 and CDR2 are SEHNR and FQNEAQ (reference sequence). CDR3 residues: CASSSGPELAQYF. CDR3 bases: TGTGCCAGCAGCTCGGGACCTGAGTTGGCCCAGTACTTC.

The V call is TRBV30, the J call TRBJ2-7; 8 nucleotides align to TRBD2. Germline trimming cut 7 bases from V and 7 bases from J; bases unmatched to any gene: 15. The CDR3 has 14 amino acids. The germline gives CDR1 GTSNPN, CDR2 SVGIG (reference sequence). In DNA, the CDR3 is TGTGCCTTTACCCCCGGGAGGGCCTTCGGAGAGCAGTACTTC. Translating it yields CAFTPGRAFGEQYF.

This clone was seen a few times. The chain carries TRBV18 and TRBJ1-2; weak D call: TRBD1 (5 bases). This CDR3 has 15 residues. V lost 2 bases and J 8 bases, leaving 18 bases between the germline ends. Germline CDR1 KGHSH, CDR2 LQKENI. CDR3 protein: CASSPGGTAVRGYTF. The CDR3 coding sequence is TGTGCCAGCTCACCAGGGGGGACGGCGGTTCGGGGCTACACCTTC. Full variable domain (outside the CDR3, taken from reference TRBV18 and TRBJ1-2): NAGVMQNPRHLVRRRGQEARLRCSPMKGHSHVYWYRQLPEEGLKFMVYLQKENIIDESGMPKERFSAEFPKEGPSILRIQQVVRGDSAAYFCASSPGGTAVRGYTFGSGTRLTVV.

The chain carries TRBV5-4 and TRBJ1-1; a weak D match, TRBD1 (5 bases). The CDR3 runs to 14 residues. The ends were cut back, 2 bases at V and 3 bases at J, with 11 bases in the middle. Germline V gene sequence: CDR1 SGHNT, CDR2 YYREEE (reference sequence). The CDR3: CASSFDRDHTEAFF. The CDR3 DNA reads TGTGCCAGCAGCTTTGACCGGGACCACACTGAAGCTTTCTTT.